The TCR beta chain described here comes from a study of OX40 agonist ivuxolimab in advanced cancers. Study-level background: Among those enrolled, mean age was roughly 55 years (range about 23 to 90) and less than 90% were male.

Regarding the study as a whole: Researchers report that CD8+ T cells had, on average, more expanded clones than CD4+.

Blood samples were obtained at baseline, cycle 4 day 1, and cycle 7 day 1. This CDR3 has 13 residues. CDR1 is MNHNS and CDR2 is SASEGT in the germline V gene. With 3 bases removed from V and 3 bases from J, the gap between germline ends came to 6 bases. In its sample, this clone was seen a few times. Its antigen is undetermined. This table comes from immunoSEQ multiplex PCR, and its TCRdb copy is limited to in-frame clones, with some not included. The table records more than 20,000 clones, about 90% of them present only once. The sequencing here drew on CD4+ or CD8+ T cells sorted from blood, taken in a trial of the OX40 agonist ivuxolimab. The V call is TRBV6-1, the J call TRBJ1-3; the D is unclear. The TCR was taken from an adult with an advanced solid tumor such as melanoma, head and neck, liver or kidney cancer. CDR3 region: CASSDSFGNTIYF. The CDR3 region has the DNA TGTGCCAGCAGTGACAGTTTTGGAAACACCATATATTTT.